This T cell receptor beta chain was retrieved from a study of human T cells and chemical hapten exposure. Study-wide context: Largely, small differences in pooled library volume made per-sample TCR yields vary.

Germline values: CDR1 DFQATT, CDR2 SNEGSKA (reference sequence). V lost 3 bases and J 4 bases, leaving 10 bases between the germline ends. The CDR3 covers 12 residues. The sample's time point: healthy volunteer bleed at 6 weeks. RNA extraction used unfractionated whole blood as the source of total RNA. In the original workflow: Samples held a median of approximately 96,000 TCRs, range about 23,224–750,000. TCRdb used MiXCR to reprocess the RACE reads, holding one entry per CDR3 protein. The V and J calls, along with clone size, are taken from TCRdb and not from the paper's own processing. Of approximately 84,000 distinct CDR3 sequences in the sample, over 7% were seen once.

The sequence was obtained from a male donor in good health. Some clones in this sample may be carry-over from other donors' samples. The sequenced sample was whole blood. The rearrangement uses TRBV20-1 and TRBJ2-7, with a weak D call TRBD2 (5 bases). This CDR3 is CSARARLYEQYF. As DNA, the CDR3 is TGCAGTGCTAGGGCCCGACTATACGAGCAGTACTTC.